The 30 T cell receptor beta chains below all came from one sample that was sequenced in a study of blood T cell repertoires in COVID-19. Method: immunoSEQ multiplex PCR; TCRdb's copy keeps in-frame clones and lacks some. Among about 270,000 clones, around 86% were seen once, and the ten largest hold about 14%. The specimen was peripheral blood. The receptors were gathered from a human donor in a cohort sampled during active COVID-19.

The CDR3, as DNA: TGCGCCAGCAGCTCATCACAGGGACAGCCCCAGCATTTT. Its translation: CASSSSQGQPQHF. The chain carries TRBV5-1 and TRBJ1-5; TRBD1 might be the D (6 bases). The germline V gene has CDR1 SGHRS and CDR2 YFSETQ. The ends were cut back, 3 bases at V and 7 bases at J, with 11 bases in the middle. The CDR3 is made up of 13 amino acids. The whole variable domain, filled in from reference TRBV5-1 and TRBJ1-5, reads KAGVTQTPRYLIKTRGQQVTLSCSPISGHRSVSWYQQTPGQGLQFLFEYFSETQRNKGNFPGRFSGRQFSNSRSEMNVSTLELGDSALYLCASSSSQGQPQHFGDGTRLSIL.

The chain couples TRBV5-4 to TRBJ2-1; D unclear. This CDR3 contains 12 residues. V gave up 0 bases and J gave up 9 bases, with 7 bases separating them. CDR1 SGHNT and CDR2 YYREEE come from the germline V gene (reference sequence). In DNA form, the CDR3 reads TGTGCCAGCAGCTTGGGCGGCGTTGAGCAGTTCTTC. It encodes CASSLGGVEQFF.

The V call is TRBV19, the J call TRBJ2-2; perhaps TRBD1 as D (6 bases). CDR3 length equals 13 residues. Germline CDR1 reads LNHDA; CDR2 reads SQIVND (reference sequence). Trimming pared 3 bases from V and 6 bases from J, leaving 8 bases between. The CDR3 DNA reads as TGTGCCAGTAGTATCTCAGGGGCCGGGGAGCTGTTTTTT. Protein sequence: CASSISGAGELFF.

This chain connects TRBV6-5 to TRBJ2-5; 11 bases agree with TRBD2. With V trimmed by 5 bases and J by 4 bases, 6 bases remained unmatched. This CDR3 spans 15 amino acids. CDR1 is MNHEY and CDR2 is SVGAGI in the germline V gene. This CDR3 is CASSRIGLAGETQYF. As DNA, the CDR3 is TGTGCCAGCAGTCGAATCGGACTAGCGGGAGAGACCCAGTACTTC.

The CDR3 DNA sequence: TGTGCCAGCAGTTTATCAGGGACAGACTCATCGCAACTGTTTTTT. It translates to CASSLSGTDSSQLFF. This chain joins TRBV27 and TRBJ1-4; 7 nucleotides line up with TRBD1. After removal of 0 bases from V and 12 bases from J, the junction contained 10 bases not matched to a gene. The germline gives CDR1 MNHEY, CDR2 SMNVEV (reference sequence). The CDR3 runs to 15 residues.

There are a few counts of this clone. J is TRBJ2-2 and V is TRBV7-2; the match to TRBD2 covers 8 bases. Germline trimming cut 1 base from V and 6 bases from J; bases unmatched to any gene: 7. The germline V gene has CDR1 SGHTA and CDR2 FQGNSA. The CDR3 covers 16 residues. The CDR3 protein is CASSLEAGGMAGELFF. Written as DNA, the CDR3 is TGTGCCAGCAGCTTAGAGGCGGGAGGTATGGCCGGGGAGCTGTTTTTT.

The J gene is TRBJ2-7, the V gene TRBV7-9, with TRBD1 matching 7 bases. The germline gives CDR1 SEHNR, CDR2 FQNEAQ (reference sequence). Trimming removed 5 bases from V and 5 bases from J; junction bases left unmatched: 12. This CDR3 contains 15 residues. This CDR3 reads CASSPPGQDFHEQYF. Here the CDR3 DNA reads TGTGCCAGCAGCCCCCCCGGACAGGACTTTCACGAGCAGTACTTC.

Remarks on this clone: The sample holds other DNA sequences that translate to the same CDR3. The chain links TRBV5-1 to TRBJ2-1, with 7 nucleotides matching TRBD1. Germline loops: CDR1 SGHRS, CDR2 YFSETQ. The CDR3 is made up of 15 amino acids. V was pared by 0 bases and J by 2 bases, with 2 bases of the junction left unmatched. The CDR3 sequence is CASSLGGGTYNEQFF. The CDR3 DNA reads as TGCGCCAGCAGCTTGGGAGGGGGCACCTACAATGAGCAGTTCTTC.

The CDR3 protein is CASSSDSRTQYF. In DNA form, the CDR3 reads TGTGCCAGCAGCTCGGACAGCCGAACGCAGTATTTT. V and J are TRBV5-4 and TRBJ2-3, with D tentatively TRBD1 (6 bases). This CDR3 contains 12 residues. Trimming stripped 3 bases from V and 9 bases from J, with 11 bases between. Germline V CDR1 and CDR2: SGHNT, YYREEE (reference sequence).

The chain has TRBV4-3 and TRBJ2-2; 7 bases fit TRBD2. CDR1 and CDR2 from the germline V gene are LGHNA and YSLEER. CDR3 length: 15 residues. V dropped 1 base and J dropped 5; count of bases not matched to a gene: 4. In DNA form, the CDR3 reads TGCGCCAGCAGCCAAGCGAGACTAGCAACCGGGGAGCTGTTTTTT. Its translation is CASSQARLATGELFF.

This clone has only one observation. The chain links TRBV18 to TRBJ1-6; D is possibly TRBD1 (5 bases). The CDR3 runs to 16 residues. Per germline, CDR1 KGHSH and CDR2 LQKENI. Between the trimmed V and J ends, which lost 4 bases and 0 bases, there was a span of 10 bases. This CDR3 is CASSLLDSSYNSPLHF. The DNA of the CDR3 is TGTGCCAGCTCACTCCTTGACAGCTCCTATAATTCACCCCTCCACTTT.

The V and J genes are TRBV28 and TRBJ1-4; 9 bases are shared with TRBD1. Germline V gene lookup returns CDR1 MDHEN and CDR2 SYDVKM. The CDR3 has 15 amino acids. The trim removed 4 bases at V and 4 bases at J, leaving 4 bases unmatched. CDR3 coding DNA: TGTGCCAGCAGTTCCCCGGGACAGGGTAATGAAAAACTGTTTTTT. It is translated as CASSSPGQGNEKLFF.

The rearrangement uses TRBV3-1 (or the pseudogene TRBV3-2) and TRBJ2-3, with TRBD2 matching 8 bases. CDR3 length: 14 residues. The V gene's germline CDR1 is LGHDT and CDR2 YNNKEL (reference sequence). J gave up 12 bases and V 1 base, and 9 bases lay outside the gene matches. The CDR3 coding sequence is TGTGCCAGCAGCCAAGTTCTCGGGACTAGTAGTCAGTATTTT. It codes for CASSQVLGTSSQYF.

The genes are TRBV19 and TRBJ1-1, with 7 bases fitting TRBD1. From germline, CDR1 is LNHDA and CDR2 SQIVND (reference sequence). This CDR3 has 15 residues. The V and J ends lost 9 bases and 0 bases, in that order; junction bases with no gene match: 10. CDR3 in DNA: TGTGCCAGCCTCCAGACAGGGCATATGAACACTGAAGCTTTCTTT. It codes for CASLQTGHMNTEAFF.

A few counts support this clone. The chain links TRBV2 to TRBJ2-2, with D perhaps matching TRBD2 (6 bases). The length of the CDR3 is 15 residues. Looked up from germline, CDR1 is SNHLY and CDR2 is FYNNEI. V was clipped by 5 bases and J by 4 bases, with 14 bases between them. The CDR3 DNA reads TGTGCCAGCAGTCTGACTAGTGAGCGCACCGGGGAGCTGTTTTTT. This gives the protein CASSLTSERTGELFF.

This clone was seen repeatedly, ten times or more. The CDR3 nucleotides read TGTGCCAGCAGCTTAGATATGAGGGATACGCAGTATTTT. Amino acids: CASSLDMRDTQYF. The chain recombines TRBV11-2 with TRBJ2-3; D unresolved. This CDR3 contains 13 residues. Looked up from germline, CDR1 is SGHAT and CDR2 is FQNNGV. V gave up 0 bases and J gave up 6 bases, with 7 bases separating them.

The V and J genes are TRBV7-9 and TRBJ1-3; a weak D match, TRBD1 (5 bases). Between the trimmed V and J ends, which lost 2 bases and 0 bases, there was a span of 11 bases. The CDR3 is 16 residues long. Germline assignment: CDR1 SEHNR and CDR2 FQNEAQ (reference sequence). The CDR3 sequence: CASSLIDSRSGNTIYF. The CDR3, as DNA: TGTGCCAGCAGCTTAATTGACAGCCGCTCTGGAAACACCATATATTTT.

The chain is built from TRBV5-6 and TRBJ1-3, with D possibly being TRBD1 (5 bases). This CDR3 comprises 14 residues. Between the trimmed V and J ends, which lost 1 base and 2 bases, there was a span of 7 bases. The germline CDR1 and CDR2 sequences are SGHDT and YYEEEE. The CDR3 loop is CASSLRQTGNTIYF. CDR3 coding DNA: TGTGCCAGCAGCTTGCGACAGACTGGAAACACCATATATTTT. The full variable domain, its missing parts supplied by reference TRBV5-6 and TRBJ1-3, is DAGVTQSPTHLIKTRGQQVTLRCSPKSGHDTVSWYQQALGQGPQFIFQYYEEEERQRGNFPDRFSGHQFPNYSSELNVNALLLGDSALYLCASSLRQTGNTIYFGEGSWLTVV.

CDR3 region: CASSVGVLATNEKLFF. The CDR3 DNA reads as TGTGCCAGCAGCGTGGGTGTACTAGCAACTAATGAAAAACTGTTTTTT. The genes are TRBV9 and TRBJ1-4; D not certain. The V gene's germline CDR1 is SGDLS and CDR2 YYNGEE. The CDR3 is 16 amino acids. V lost 2 bases and J 0 bases, leaving 11 bases between the germline ends.

V usage is TRBV7-2 and J usage is TRBJ2-3; D possibly corresponds to TRBD2 (5 bases). Germline values: CDR1 SGHTA, CDR2 FQGNSA. The V end was cut by 4 bases, the J end by 2 bases, with 13 bases between. The CDR3 totals 15 residues. The CDR3 DNA follows: TGTGCCAGCAGCTCCCAAGGGAGCCCCACAGATACGCAGTATTTT. It is translated as CASSSQGSPTDTQYF.

V is TRBV19 and J is TRBJ1-2, with D possibly being TRBD1 (5 bases). The germline V gene encodes CDR1 LNHDA and CDR2 SQIVND (reference sequence). V lost 6 bases and J lost 7, with 27 bases in between. This CDR3 spans 17 amino acids. CDR3 residues: CASSPDRHLTMEGGYTF. Written as DNA, the CDR3 is TGTGCCAGTAGCCCTGACAGACATCTAACTATGGAGGGTGGCTACACCTTC.

The chain couples TRBV2 to TRBJ2-7, with 11 nucleotides matching TRBD2. The germline gives CDR1 SNHLY, CDR2 FYNNEI. This CDR3 spans 15 amino acids. J gave up 1 base and V 5 bases, and 4 bases lay outside the gene matches. The CDR3, as DNA: TGTGCCAGCAGTACTAGACTAGCGGGGTCCTACGAGCAGTACTTC. Translating gives CASSTRLAGSYEQYF.

The chain has TRBV19 and TRBJ2-7, with 7 positions matching TRBD2. CDR1 LNHDA and CDR2 SQIVND come from the germline V gene (reference sequence). V gave up 5 bases and J gave up 6 bases; unmatched junction bases: 10. This CDR3 is built from 14 residues. CDR3 residues: CASSWAGVFGEQYF. The CDR3 bases are TGTGCCAGTAGTTGGGCGGGAGTGTTCGGCGAGCAGTACTTC.

This clone was observed a single time. The chain combines TRBV18 with TRBJ1-4; 9 nucleotides match TRBD1. V lost 5 bases, J lost 7 bases, and 5 bases stayed unmatched. The CDR3 is made up of 14 amino acids. Germline V gene data show CDR1 as KGHSH and CDR2 as LQKENI. For the CDR3, the DNA is TGTGCCAGCTCAATTACAGGGGGCTCTGAAAAACTGTTTTTT. Translating gives CASSITGGSEKLFF. Using reference TRBV18 and TRBJ1-4 for the parts outside the CDR3, the full variable domain is NAGVMQNPRHLVRRRGQEARLRCSPMKGHSHVYWYRQLPEEGLKFMVYLQKENIIDESGMPKERFSAEFPKEGPSILRIQQVVRGDSAAYFCASSITGGSEKLFFGSGTQLSVL.

J is TRBJ2-3 and V is TRBV7-2; TRBD1 agrees at 11 bases. Germline V gene lookup returns CDR1 SGHTA and CDR2 FQGNSA. The junction had 13 bases not matched to a gene; V was cut back by 8 bases and J by 6 bases. The CDR3 has 16 amino acids. DNA of the CDR3: TGTGCCAGCGCACGTCAGGCGGGACAGGGGGGGGATACGCAGTATTTT. It yields the protein CASARQAGQGGDTQYF.

V is TRBV29-1 and J is TRBJ1-2, with TRBD1 identical over 12 bases. The CDR3 totals 14 residues. Trimming cost V 3 bases and J 10 bases; bases outside gene matches: 9. Germline V gene lookup returns CDR1 SQVTM and CDR2 ANQGSEA. CDR3 DNA sequence: TGCAGCGTTGACCGACCGGGACAGGGGGCCGACTACACCTTC. This gives the protein CSVDRPGQGADYTF.

The rearrangement uses TRBV30 and TRBJ1-3; unclear D gene. The CDR3 runs 15 residues. Between the trimmed V and J ends, which lost 1 base and 1 base, there was a span of 11 bases. The V gene's germline CDR1 is GTSNPN and CDR2 SVGIG (reference sequence). This chain's CDR3 is CAWSAKGGSGNTIYF. The DNA of the CDR3 is TGTGCCTGGAGTGCGAAAGGAGGTTCTGGAAACACCATATATTTT.

The V and J genes are TRBV5-1 and TRBJ2-2, with 7 bases that match TRBD1. This CDR3 region has 15 residues. CDR1 is SGHRS and CDR2 is YFSETQ in the germline V gene. The junction had 1 base not matched to a gene; V was cut back by 2 bases and J by 0 bases. This CDR3 reads CASSLGTANTGELFF. DNA of the CDR3: TGCGCCAGCAGCTTAGGGACAGCGAACACCGGGGAGCTGTTTTTT.

The genes are TRBV5-6 and TRBJ1-1, with D maybe TRBD1 (5 bases). Between the trimmed V and J ends, which lost 7 bases and 3 bases, there was a span of 16 bases. This CDR3 contains 14 residues. From germline, CDR1 is SGHDT and CDR2 YYEEEE. This CDR3 reads CASDSRGYYTEAFF. The CDR3 DNA reads as TGTGCCAGCGACAGCCGGGGGTATTACACTGAAGCTTTCTTT.

This chain's CDR3 is CASSSGTGSLYEQYF. The CDR3 bases are TGTGCCAGCAGCTCCGGGACAGGGTCCCTCTACGAGCAGTACTTC. The rearrangement links TRBV6-6 to TRBJ2-7, with 9 bases lining up with TRBD1. The CDR3 consists of 15 residues. Germline CDR1 is MNHNY and CDR2 is SVGAGI (reference sequence). Trimming at V came to 6 bases and at J to 3 bases, leaving 9 bases not matched to a gene.